One sample yielded the 26 T cell receptor beta chains listed below, sequenced in a study of cytomegalovirus exposure and HLA in healthy donors. PCR was performed using 60 Vbeta and 13 Jbeta primers. The method was immunoSEQ multiplex PCR; TCRdb's version includes in-frame clones alone and lacks a portion of them. Of around 170,000 clones detected, about 78% appear once; the ten largest clones hold under 1.5%. The sample taken for sequencing was PBMCs. These receptor sequences come from a male donor in good health and CMV-seronegative.

The V call is TRBV28, the J call TRBJ1-1; TRBD1 aligns across 7 bases. The CDR3 runs 12 residues. J lost 11 bases, V lost 8 bases, and 11 bases had no gene match. Germline assignment: CDR1 MDHEN and CDR2 SYDVKM. This CDR3 reads CASGNRGRNAFF. The DNA of the CDR3 is TGTGCCAGCGGGAACAGGGGACGTAATGCTTTCTTT. The full variable domain, rest sourced from reference TRBV28 and TRBJ1-1, is DVKVTQSSRYLVKRTGEKVFLECVQDMDHENMFWYRQDPGLGLRLIYFSYDVKMKEKGDIPEGYSVSREKKERFSLILESASTNQTSMYLCASGNRGRNAFFGQGTRLTVV.

The J gene is TRBJ2-7, the V gene TRBV7-4; perhaps TRBD2 as D (6 bases). Looked up from germline, CDR1 is SGHVT and CDR2 is SQSDAQ. V was clipped by 4 bases and J by 3 bases, with 13 bases between them. The length of the CDR3 is 14 residues. CDR3 bases: TGTGCCAGCAGCTCGGGAGACATACACTACGAGCAGTACTTC. Its translation is CASSSGDIHYEQYF.

This sequence joins TRBV15 and TRBJ1-2; D possibly corresponds to TRBD1 (6 bases). Germline V gene sequence: CDR1 LNHNV, CDR2 YYDKDF (reference sequence). The CDR3 runs 13 residues. V was pared by 0 bases and J by 11 bases, with 13 bases between. Written as DNA, the CDR3 is TGTGCCACCAGCAGAGATCAACAGGGAGGGTACACCTTC. Translated: CATSRDQQGGYTF.

This chain links TRBV28 with TRBJ2-1; 12 nucleotides align to TRBD2. The V and J ends lost 7 bases and 6 bases, in that order; junction bases with no gene match: 16. The CDR3 consists of 18 residues. Germline loops: CDR1 MDHEN, CDR2 SYDVKM. The CDR3 DNA reads TGTGCCAGCAATTCGGGGCTAGCGGGAGGGCCATCGGGCAATGAGCAGTTCTTC. It specifies CASNSGLAGGPSGNEQFF.

The chain joins TRBV21-1 to TRBJ1-4; TRBD1 is the table's D call and was not checked against the DNA. TRBV21-1 is termed a pseudogene. This CDR3 region has 12 residues. CDR3 amino acids: CASRGQGEKLFF. In nucleotides, the CDR3 is TGTGCCAGCAGGGGACAAGGTGAAAAACTGTTTTTT.

This chain links TRBV12-5 with TRBJ1-5; TRBD1 matches 7 bases. Germline V gives CDR1 LGHNT, CDR2 FRNRAP. The ends lost 1 base at V and 9 bases at J; junction bases unmatched: 6. CDR3 length equals 14 residues. The CDR3 is CASGLAGGMGPQHF. The CDR3, as DNA: TGTGCTAGTGGTTTGGCAGGGGGGATGGGGCCCCAGCATTTT. The whole variable domain, remainder taken from reference TRBV12-5 and TRBJ1-5, is DARVTQTPRHKVTEMGQEVTMRCQPILGHNTVFWYRQTMMQGLELLAYFRNRAPLDDSGMPKDRFSAEMPDATLATLKIQPSEPRDSAVYFCASGLAGGMGPQHFGDGTRLSIL.

On this clone: An end of the junction differs from the germline gene, which may be a read error. J is TRBJ2-5 and V is TRBV7-7; TRBD2 agrees at 7 bases. The CDR3 has 13 residues. In germline, CDR1 is SSHAT, CDR2 FNYEAQ (reference sequence). The CDR3 loop reads CASSWGGQETQYF. CDR3 nucleotide sequence: TGTGCTAGCAGCTGGGGGGGCCAAGAGACCCAGTACTTC.

The chain uses TRBV10-3 and TRBJ2-7; 8 bases agree with TRBD2. The germline gives CDR1 ENHRY, CDR2 SYGVKD. The V and J ends lost 6 bases and 3 bases, in that order; junction bases with no gene match: 7. This CDR3 contains 14 residues. The chain's CDR3 is CAISRSGERYEQYF. CDR3 DNA: TGTGCCATCAGCCGTAGCGGGGAGCGCTACGAGCAGTACTTC.

The CDR3 DNA reads as TGCGCCAGCTGGACAGGGGATCGCCCCTACGAGCAGTACTTC. This codes for CASWTGDRPYEQYF. The chain couples TRBV5-1 to TRBJ2-7; 9 bases map to TRBD1. Germline CDR1 is SGHRS and CDR2 is YFSETQ. J gave up 2 bases and V 7 bases, and 7 bases lay outside the gene matches. The CDR3 consists of 14 residues.

The V call is TRBV28, the J call TRBJ2-1, with TRBD2 matching 9 bases. The CDR3 length is 15 residues. J was trimmed by 9 bases and V by 3 bases; bases with no gene match: 9. Germline CDR1 and CDR2: MDHEN and SYDVKM. The CDR3 spells CASSLGREGLFEQFF. Written as DNA, the CDR3 is TGTGCCAGCAGTTTGGGGCGGGAGGGTTTATTTGAGCAGTTCTTC.

The chain employs TRBV9 and TRBJ2-1, with 9 bases identical to TRBD1. Germline lookup yields CDR1 SGDLS and CDR2 YYNGEE. V dropped 0 bases and J dropped 6; count of bases not matched to a gene: 4. CDR3 size: 15 residues. DNA of the CDR3: TGTGCCAGCAGCGTAGGGGACAGGGCCTCCAATGAGCAGTTCTTC. As protein: CASSVGDRASNEQFF.

A single count supports this clone. This chain uses TRBV9 with TRBJ2-2; D is undetermined. V lost 2 bases, J lost 0 bases, and 8 bases lay in between. The CDR3 is made up of 15 amino acids. Germline lookup yields CDR1 SGDLS and CDR2 YYNGEE. Written as DNA, the CDR3 is TGTGCCAGCAGCGTGGGCGCCTCGAACACCGGGGAGCTGTTTTTT. Protein: CASSVGASNTGELFF. Drawing the rest from reference TRBV9 and TRBJ2-2, the complete variable domain is DSGVTQTPKHLITATGQRVTLRCSPRSGDLSVYWYQQSLDQGLQFLIQYYNGEERAKGNILERFSAQQFPDLHSELNLSSLELGDSALYFCASSVGASNTGELFFGEGSRLTVL.

The chain couples TRBV29-1 to TRBJ2-3; D is unresolved. The CDR3 extends over 13 amino acids. Germline loops: CDR1 SQVTM, CDR2 ANQGSEA. V lost 0 bases and J 6 bases, leaving 10 bases between the germline ends. The CDR3 here is CSVEDYTDDTQYF. CDR3 in DNA: TGCAGCGTTGAAGATTATACAGATGATACGCAGTATTTT.

In DNA form, the CDR3 reads TGCGCCAGCAGCCAGGGGACGGCTGCGGAGGTGTCCCAGTACTTC. It encodes CASSQGTAAEVSQYF. The rearrangement uses TRBV5-1 and TRBJ2-5; perhaps TRBD1 as D (6 bases). CDR3 length equals 15 residues. The germline gives CDR1 SGHRS, CDR2 YFSETQ. V dropped 4 bases and J dropped 9 bases, with 22 bases sitting between them.

This clone was seen more than once but under ten times. J is TRBJ1-2 and V is TRBV6-1; 9 positions match TRBD1. This CDR3 spans 14 amino acids. Germline CDR1 is MNHNS and CDR2 is SASEGT. V shed 5 bases and J 5 bases; nucleotides not matched to a gene: 6. In DNA form, the CDR3 reads TGTGCCAGCAGTTATTTGACAGGGGGGTATGGCTACACCTTC. It specifies CASSYLTGGYGYTF.

This clone was seen a few times. The CDR3, as DNA: TGTGCCAGCAGCCCCGGACAGGGGTTCGGAATGAACACTGAAGCTTTCTTT. Translating it yields CASSPGQGFGMNTEAFF. The chain couples TRBV5-4 to TRBJ1-1, with 9 nucleotides matching TRBD1. Per the germline V gene, CDR1 is SGHNT and CDR2 is YYREEE (reference sequence). The V segment lost 4 bases and the J segment 0 bases; nucleotides outside the gene matches: 10. CDR3 size: 17 residues.

The chain couples TRBV5-1 to TRBJ2-5; TRBD2 might be the D (5 bases). The CDR3 is 14 residues long. Deletions cut 4 bases from V and 2 bases from J, with 12 bases between. Germline V gives CDR1 SGHRS, CDR2 YFSETQ. The CDR3 is CASSTGRTQETQYF. The CDR3 nucleotides are TGCGCCAGCAGCACCGGACGGACTCAAGAGACCCAGTACTTC.

This clone was counted only a few times. This CDR3 is also generated by other DNA sequences in the sample. The rearrangement uses TRBV19 and TRBJ1-5; TRBD1 is a possible D gene (5 bases). The CDR3 has 15 residues. V lost 3 bases and J 2 bases, leaving 11 bases between the germline ends. The germline CDR1 and CDR2 sequences are LNHDA and SQIVND (reference sequence). As DNA, the CDR3 is TGTGCCAGTAGTATCGGGGGAAGGGGCAATCAGCCCCAGCATTTT. It codes for CASSIGGRGNQPQHF.

This clone was recorded only once. This sequence joins TRBV9 and TRBJ2-1, with D unresolved. The length of the CDR3 is 15 residues. The V end was cut by 0 bases, the J end by 5 bases, with 12 bases between. Per germline, CDR1 SGDLS and CDR2 YYNGEE. The DNA of the CDR3 is TGTGCCAGCAGCGTAGTCTCCCGGAGCAACAATGAGCAGTTCTTC. It codes for CASSVVSRSNNEQFF.

The chain couples TRBV27 to TRBJ2-5; a possible D gene is TRBD2 (5 bases). V lost 4 bases and J 3 bases, leaving 12 bases between the germline ends. Germline CDR1 and CDR2: MNHEY and SMNVEV (reference sequence). This CDR3 has 14 residues. CDR3 loop: CASSSLEIKETQYF. CDR3 nucleotides: TGTGCCAGCAGTTCACTAGAGATCAAAGAGACCCAGTACTTC.

This clone occurred a few times. The V call is TRBV5-1, the J call TRBJ2-5, with TRBD2 matching 10 bases. The CDR3 is made up of 16 amino acids. V lost 0 bases, J lost 1 base, and 3 bases stayed unmatched. Germline assignment: CDR1 SGHRS and CDR2 YFSETQ. The CDR3 DNA sequence: TGCGCCAGCAGCTTGGGACTAGCGGGTTTCCAAGAGACCCAGTACTTC. It codes for CASSLGLAGFQETQYF.

The chain combines TRBV18 with TRBJ1-5; 9 bases agree with TRBD1. The germline V gene encodes CDR1 KGHSH and CDR2 LQKENI. The CDR3 loop spans 15 amino acids. Unmatched junction bases numbered 4, after V lost 2 bases and J lost 5 bases. Here the CDR3 reads CASSPVTGGDQPQHF. CDR3 DNA: TGTGCCAGCTCACCAGTAACAGGGGGCGATCAGCCCCAGCATTTT.

Written as DNA, the CDR3 is TGTGCCAGCAGCTCATATAGCGGGAGTGGAAATGAGCAGTTCTTC. Translation gives CASSSYSGSGNEQFF. V gene TRBV7-6 combines with J gene TRBJ2-1; TRBD2 matches 9 bases. Losses at the gene ends were 4 bases for V and 7 bases for J; bases not matched to a gene: 8. Germline CDR1 reads SGHVS; CDR2 reads FNYEAQ. CDR3 length equals 15 residues.

The chain employs TRBV13 and TRBJ2-2; TRBD1 might be the D (7 bases). The CDR3 length is 19 residues. The germline CDR1 and CDR2 sequences are PRHDT and FYEKMQ (reference sequence). V was shortened by 4 bases and J by 0 bases, with 21 bases between the two germline ends. The CDR3 DNA reads as TGTGCCAGCAGCTCCCCTCGACAGGGCGGGACCGCGAACACCGGGGAGCTGTTTTTT. Its protein product is CASSSPRQGGTANTGELFF.

This chain's CDR3 is CASSQRLAGSYEQYF. The CDR3 bases are TGCGCCAGCAGCCAGCGACTAGCGGGGTCCTACGAGCAGTACTTC. V is TRBV4-3 and J is TRBJ2-7, with 11 bases lining up with TRBD2. The CDR3 length is 15 residues. Germline assignment: CDR1 LGHNA and CDR2 YSLEER. V lost 3 bases, J lost 1 base, and 2 bases stayed unmatched.

This rearrangement joins TRBV6-5 to TRBJ1-2; no definite D call. Trimming pared 0 bases from V and 2 bases from J, leaving 4 bases between. This CDR3 region has 13 residues. Germline values: CDR1 MNHEY, CDR2 SVGAGI. CDR3 in DNA: TGTGCCAGCAGTTACTCCGGGAACTATGGCTACACCTTC. The encoded protein is CASSYSGNYGYTF.